This is a list of T cell receptor beta chains from one sample in a study of monozygotic twins with inflammatory bowel disease. TCRdb reprocessed the 5' RACE reads; each CDR3 protein has one entry and no DNA is given. This sample's table reports approximately 420,000 distinct CDR3 sequences. Sequences were obtained from blood. These receptors were obtained from a human donor with ulcerative colitis or Crohn's disease, or a healthy co-twin of an affected twin (not recorded which). The CDR3 runs from the conserved cysteine through the conserved F or W.

TRBV19,TRBJ1-1,CASSMKQGETEAFF
TRBV20-1,TRBJ1-3,CSATEPNSGNTIYF
TRBV5-1,TRBJ2-3,CASSSGPGQRSTDTQYF
TRBV7-8,TRBJ2-1,CANSLVRSQLNNEQFF
TRBV2,TRBJ1-1,CASIRGITEAFF
TRBV7-7,TRBJ2-5,CASSLLAGMQETQYF
TRBV28,TRBJ1-6,CASSFRQGLSPLHF
TRBV10-3,TRBJ2-7,CAISGGGAYEQYF
TRBV7-9,TRBJ1-4,CASSSRREGDNEKLFF
TRBV29-1,TRBJ2-7,CSVGGGDRSSYEQYF
TRBV19,TRBJ2-2,CATGLATNTGELFF
TRBV9,TRBJ2-7,CASSVGGETEEQYF
TRBV4-2,TRBJ2-3,CASSQDGKGGTDTQYF
TRBV19,TRBJ2-1,CASTGTSGFGEQFF
TRBV5-1,TRBJ2-7,CASSSGTSGRSYEQYF
TRBV20-1,TRBJ2-3,CSVGTGVGNTQYF
TRBV5-1,TRBJ2-2,CASTVTVTGELFF
TRBV10-3,TRBJ2-7,CAISGQGQLYEQYF
TRBV2,TRBJ2-7,CASRDPGTSQIGMQYF
TRBV3-1,TRBJ2-7,CASSQSRGLAYEQYF
TRBV5-6,TRBJ2-1,CASSLGSAGEQFF
TRBV5-1,TRBJ1-1,CASSNRGSSEAFF
TRBV7-6,TRBJ2-1,CASSLRGAAYNEQFF
TRBV9,TRBJ2-3,CASSVEVTSLDTQYF
TRBV19,TRBJ2-1,CASSILAGPHYNEQFF
TRBV5-1,TRBJ2-2,CASSLFLAGGATGELFF
TRBV7-2,TRBJ2-5,CASSLTGAGGETQYF
TRBV28,TRBJ1-3,CASSSGTHMGSGNTIYF
TRBV12-3/TRBV12-4,TRBJ1-1,CASTAGGGGSTEAFF
TRBV20-1,TRBJ2-7,CSAHRTDSHSYEQYF
TRBV5-6,TRBJ2-1,CASSSKTGSSGRDEQFF
TRBV10-2,TRBJ2-3,CASSVGVTDTQYF
TRBV7-9,TRBJ2-5,CASSFLLGAYQETQYF
TRBV10-3,TRBJ2-7,CAITGTGDEQYF
TRBV3-1,TRBJ2-7,CASSQGLGATFSYEQYF
TRBV20-1,TRBJ1-2,CSASDRSKLGYGYTF
TRBV6-1,TRBJ2-2,CAISSSGGVGELFF
TRBV7-8,TRBJ1-4,CASSLDREKLFF
TRBV5-1,TRBJ1-2,CASSFDSLYGYTF
TRBV19,TRBJ2-2,CASSIMRGGTGELFF
TRBV20-1,TRBJ2-7,CSARGDRTRSYEQYF
TRBV7-9,TRBJ2-7,CASSPLATVGEQYF
TRBV5-5,TRBJ2-7,CASSSLLLAGGYEQYF
TRBV5-5,TRBJ2-1,CASSLGRGLHNEQFF
TRBV5-1,TRBJ2-2,CASSLGTANTGELFF